This is a list of T cell receptor beta chains from one sample in a study of shared clonotypes between healthy human individuals. Method: immunoSEQ multiplex PCR; TCRdb's copy keeps in-frame clones and lacks some. Among 700,000 to 950,000 clones, 96% were seen once, and the ten largest hold under 0.3%. Specimen: naive CD8+ T cells sorted from blood. The receptors were gathered from a young man in good health. Each CDR3 is given with its conserved first and last residue. The order of the fields is D gene, J gene, V gene, clone size, CDR3 protein, CDR3 DNA. The D gene is left open where the match is weak. Clone size, where shown, is once, few, many, or a class for clones that have expanded.

TRBD2	TRBJ2-1	TRBV7-6	.	CASSPPAGGYNEQFF	TGTGCCAGCAGCCCCCCAGCGGGGGGGTACAATGAGCAGTTCTTC
TRBD2	TRBJ2-7	TRBV7-9	.	CASSPGAGGPGEQYF	TGTGCCAGCAGCCCAGGGGCGGGAGGGCCGGGTGAGCAGTACTTC
.	TRBJ1-4	TRBV6-5	.	CATRSEFEKLFF	TGTGCCACCAGATCCGAATTTGAAAAACTGTTTTTT
.	TRBJ1-1	TRBV18	.	CASSRTGGTEAFF	TGTGCCAGCTCACGTACCGGGGGCACTGAAGCTTTCTTT
.	TRBJ2-5	TRBV27	.	CASWSFDRLNETQYF	TGTGCCAGCTGGTCATTCGACAGACTCAACGAGACCCAGTACTTC
TRBD2	TRBJ2-1	TRBV9	.	CASSVAPGLARNEQFF	TGTGCCAGCAGCGTAGCCCCGGGACTAGCGAGAAATGAGCAGTTCTTC
TRBD2	TRBJ2-3	TRBV27	.	CASRVFPRGSGSPDTQYF	TGTGCCAGCAGAGTTTTCCCGCGTGGTAGCGGGAGCCCAGATACGCAGTATTTT
.	TRBJ2-5	TRBV21-1	.	CASSKGGGTFPKYQETQYF	TGTGCCAGCAGCAAAGGGGGAGGGACCTTTCCGAAGTACCAAGAGACCCAGTACTTC
.	TRBJ2-7	TRBV27	.	CASSLWGYEQYF	TGTGCCAGCAGTTTATGGGGCTACGAGCAGTACTTC
TRBD2	TRBJ2-2	TRBV15	.	CATSRGASGTGELFF	TGTGCCACCAGCAGAGGGGCTAGCGGGACCGGGGAGCTGTTTTTT
TRBD2	TRBJ2-3	TRBV7-3	once	CASSPFIAGSTDTQYF	TGTGCCAGCAGCCCATTCATAGCGGGAAGCACAGATACGCAGTATTTT
.	TRBJ1-1	TRBV4-1	.	CASSQEQRAGNTEAFF	TGCGCCAGCAGCCAAGAGCAAAGGGCCGGGAACACTGAAGCTTTCTTT
.	TRBJ2-7	TRBV5-4	.	CASSNDPLGEQYF	TGTGCCAGCAGCAATGACCCTTTGGGCGAGCAGTACTTC
TRBD1	TRBJ1-5	TRBV28	.	CASSSGQGEQPQHF	TGTGCCAGCAGTTCAGGACAGGGTGAGCAGCCCCAGCATTTT
.	TRBJ2-7	TRBV7-9	.	CASSLVGRAPTYEQYF	TGTGCCAGCAGCTTAGTGGGGCGGGCCCCCACCTACGAGCAGTACTTC
.	TRBJ2-1	TRBV18	.	CASSTGNYNEQFF	TGTGCCAGCTCAACGGGAAATTACAATGAGCAGTTCTTC
.	TRBJ2-2	TRBV28	once	CASSTSRGGTGELFF	TGTGCCAGCAGTACATCCAGGGGGGGCACCGGGGAGCTGTTTTTT
.	TRBJ2-3	TRBV30	.	CAWSETQGYTDTQYF	TGTGCCTGGAGTGAAACACAGGGTTACACAGATACGCAGTATTTT
TRBD1	TRBJ1-2	TRBV5-4	.	CASSFSGGVWVGAF	TGTGCCAGCAGCTTTTCAGGGGGCGTTTGGGTAGGGGCCTTC
.	TRBJ1-2	TRBV5-5	once	CASSEGQRVGVRERYTF	TGTGCCAGCAGCGAAGGACAGAGGGTTGGGGTACGGGAGCGCTACACCTTC
.	TRBJ2-7	TRBV10-1	.	CASSETESSYEQYF	TGCGCCAGCAGTGAAACGGAGAGCTCCTACGAGCAGTACTTC
TRBD2	TRBJ2-1	TRBV12-5	.	CASGHPGSGRWYEQFF	TGTGCTAGTGGTCACCCGGGTAGCGGGAGGTGGTATGAGCAGTTCTTC
TRBD2	TRBJ2-3	TRBV19	.	CASRVAGGDTQYF	TGTGCCAGTAGGGTAGCGGGAGGAGATACGCAGTATTTT
.	TRBJ2-7	TRBV27	.	CASSPGVGGYEQYF	TGTGCCAGCAGTCCCGGGGTTGGGGGGTACGAGCAGTACTTC
.	TRBJ2-3	TRBV6-1	once	CASSDWIARPTDTQYF	TGTGCCAGCAGTGATTGGATAGCCAGACCCACAGATACGCAGTATTTT
TRBD1	TRBJ1-4	TRBV7-9	.	CASSIETGVSTNEKLFF	TGTGCCAGCAGCATAGAGACAGGGGTGTCAACTAATGAAAAACTGTTTTTT
.	TRBJ2-5	TRBV7-9	.	CASSPEGKETQYF	TGTGCCAGCAGCCCGGAGGGGAAAGAGACCCAGTACTTC
.	TRBJ1-4	TRBV29-1	.	CSVRDVNEKLFF	TGCAGCGTTAGGGACGTTAATGAAAAACTGTTTTTT
.	TRBJ1-5	TRBV7-6	.	CASSPSIRGRDQPQHF	TGTGCCAGCAGCCCCAGTATTCGGGGGAGAGATCAGCCCCAGCATTTT
TRBD2	TRBJ2-5	TRBV10-1	.	CASSDLAGAMYATQYF	TGCGCCAGCAGTGATTTAGCGGGGGCTATGTACGCGACCCAGTACTTC
.	TRBJ2-2	TRBV7-9	.	CASSLGGTENTGELFF	TGTGCCAGCAGCTTAGGTGGGACGGAGAACACCGGGGAGCTGTTTTTT
.	TRBJ1-2	TRBV14	.	CASSLGGGYGYTF	TGTGCCAGCAGCCTCGGGGGGGGCTATGGCTACACCTTC
.	TRBJ2-7	TRBV28	.	CASSFVDSREQYF	TGTGCCAGCAGTTTCGTAGACAGCAGGGAGCAGTACTTC
.	TRBJ2-7	TRBV6-6	.	CATEGLYEQYF	TGTGCCACCGAGGGCCTCTACGAGCAGTACTTC
TRBD1	TRBJ2-7	TRBV2	.	CASREIRGLSSYEQYF	TGTGCCAGCAGGGAGATTAGGGGGCTAAGCTCCTACGAGCAGTACTTC
TRBD2	TRBJ2-5	TRBV14	.	CASSPGLAEAEETQYF	TGTGCCAGCAGCCCGGGACTAGCGGAAGCAGAAGAGACCCAGTACTTC
.	TRBJ2-7	TRBV28	.	CASSFIHYEQYF	TGTGCCAGCAGTTTTATCCACTACGAGCAGTACTTC
TRBD1	TRBJ2-2	TRBV4-1	.	CASSQDIGQGARRTGELFF	TGCGCCAGCAGCCAAGATATCGGACAGGGGGCTCGTCGCACCGGGGAGTTGTTTTTT
.	TRBJ2-2	TRBV2	.	CASLRPNTGELFF	TGTGCCAGCTTGAGGCCGAACACCGGGGAGCTGTTTTTT
.	TRBJ2-7	TRBV7-2	.	CASSLGRSYEQYF	TGTGCCAGCAGCTTAGGCCGCTCCTACGAGCAGTACTTC
.	TRBJ1-4	TRBV7-9	.	CASSFGGGKLFF	TGTGCCAGCAGCTTTGGCGGGGGAAAACTGTTTTTT
.	TRBJ2-3	TRBV6-6	.	CASAQVADTQYF	TGTGCCAGCGCCCAGGTGGCAGATACGCAGTATTTT
TRBD2	TRBJ2-3	TRBV27	.	CASRGLAADTQYF	TGTGCCAGCAGAGGACTAGCCGCAGATACGCAGTATTTT
.	TRBJ2-1	TRBV7-9	once	CASSFAPGPDSSYNEQFF	TGTGCCAGCAGCTTCGCCCCCGGTCCGGACAGCTCCTACAATGAGCAGTTCTTC
.	TRBJ2-7	TRBV10-3	.	CAISEEGGYRIYEQYF	TGTGCCATCAGTGAAGAGGGGGGCTACCGGATCTACGAGCAGTACTTC
.	TRBJ1-4	TRBV10-3	.	CAISESARALFF	TGTGCCATCAGTGAGTCGGCCAGGGCCCTGTTTTTT
.	TRBJ1-1	TRBV27	.	CASSFLGRNTEAFF	TGTGCCAGCAGTTTCCTGGGCAGGAACACTGAAGCTTTCTTT
TRBD2	TRBJ2-3	TRBV5-1	.	CASSLENSGRADTQYF	TGCGCCAGCAGCTTGGAGAATAGCGGGAGGGCAGATACGCAGTATTTT
TRBD1	TRBJ2-7	TRBV18	.	CASSPRDRGNYEQYF	TGTGCCAGCTCACCACGGGACAGGGGTAACTACGAGCAGTACTTC
TRBD2	TRBJ2-3	TRBV27	.	CASRLMGLAGGFTSTDTQYF	TGTGCCAGCAGACTAATGGGGCTAGCGGGAGGATTCACTAGCACAGATACGCAGTATTTT
.	TRBJ2-3	TRBV7-9	.	CASSSPVVDTQYF	TGTGCCAGCAGCTCGCCCGTTGTGGATACGCAGTATTTT
.	TRBJ2-7	TRBV6-5	once	CASSPLPGSYYEQYF	TGTGCCAGCAGTCCGTTACCGGGATCCTACTACGAGCAGTACTTC
TRBD2	TRBJ2-1	TRBV19	.	CASRPLAGGISYNEQFF	TGTGCCAGTAGACCACTAGCGGGGGGGATCTCCTACAATGAGCAGTTCTTC
.	TRBJ2-7	TRBV5-1	.	CASSLEIAYEQYF	TGCGCCAGCAGCTTGGAGATAGCTTACGAGCAGTACTTC
.	TRBJ1-1	TRBV29-1	.	CSVETVNTEAFF	TGCAGCGTAGAGACAGTGAACACTGAAGCTTTCTTT
TRBD2	TRBJ2-1	TRBV7-2	.	CASSFDSGSSYNEQFF	TGTGCCAGCAGCTTCGATAGCGGGAGCTCCTACAATGAGCAGTTCTTC
.	TRBJ2-2	TRBV7-9	.	CASSPPIDSNTGELFF	TGTGCCAGCAGCCCGCCTATCGACTCGAACACCGGGGAGCTGTTTTTT
.	TRBJ2-7	TRBV2	once	CASSELGSSYEQYF	TGTGCCAGCAGTGAATTGGGGAGCTCCTACGAGCAGTACTTC
.	TRBJ2-2	TRBV28	.	CASSQIARGGTGELFF	TGTGCCAGCAGCCAAATCGCGAGGGGTGGGACCGGGGAGCTGTTTTTT
.	TRBJ2-1	TRBV7-9	.	CASTLGVTNEQFF	TGTGCCAGCACCCTTGGCGTAACGAATGAGCAGTTCTTC